This T cell receptor (beta chain) was identified in a study of cytomegalovirus exposure and HLA in healthy donors. General study findings and limits: Prior analysis indicated that the majority of TCR beta V segments exhibited productivity approximately 87% or approximately 30% of the time. Accurate predictions that matched the HLA-A and HLA-B alleles of most subjects were reportedly made from TCR beta sequences.

The CDR3 has 15 residues. Between the trimmed V and J ends, which lost 0 bases and 0 bases, there was a span of 6 bases. The V gene's germline CDR1 is SGHRS and CDR2 YFSETQ. As regards this clone: Its antigen is as yet unknown. Other DNA sequences from this sample encode an identical CDR3 as well.

Amplification used 60 Vbeta primers and 13 Jbeta primers. Only in-frame clones appear in the TCRdb table, and some are missing; sequencing was by immunoSEQ multiplex PCR. The sample carries some 180,000 clones, 80% recorded once. The sample comprised PBMCs. The TCR sequence derives from a girl aged 5-17 years in good health and CMV-seropositive. The chain recombines TRBV5-1 with TRBJ1-4; no firm D call. Here the CDR3 DNA reads TGCGCCAGCAGCTTGGGCACAGCAACTAATGAAAAACTGTTTTTT. Its protein product is CASSLGTATNEKLFF.